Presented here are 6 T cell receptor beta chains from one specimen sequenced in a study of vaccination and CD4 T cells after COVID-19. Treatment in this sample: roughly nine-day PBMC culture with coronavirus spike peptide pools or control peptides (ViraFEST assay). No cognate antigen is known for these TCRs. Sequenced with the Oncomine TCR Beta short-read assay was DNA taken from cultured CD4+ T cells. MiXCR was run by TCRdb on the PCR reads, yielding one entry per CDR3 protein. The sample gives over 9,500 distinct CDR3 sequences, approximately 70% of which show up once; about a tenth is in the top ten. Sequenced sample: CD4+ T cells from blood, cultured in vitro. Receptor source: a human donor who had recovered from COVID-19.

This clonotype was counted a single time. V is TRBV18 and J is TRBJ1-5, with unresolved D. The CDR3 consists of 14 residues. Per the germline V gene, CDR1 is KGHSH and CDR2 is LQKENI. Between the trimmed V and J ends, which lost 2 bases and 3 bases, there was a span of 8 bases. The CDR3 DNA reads TGTGCCAGCTCACCAAGTATCGTCAATCAGCCCCAGCATTTT. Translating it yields CASSPSIVNQPQHF.

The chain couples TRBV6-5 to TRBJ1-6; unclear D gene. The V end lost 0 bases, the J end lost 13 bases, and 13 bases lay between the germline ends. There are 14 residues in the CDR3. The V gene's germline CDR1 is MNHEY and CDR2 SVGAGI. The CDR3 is CASSYSAGSGPLHF. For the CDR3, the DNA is TGTGCCAGCAGTTACTCGGCAGGCTCGGGGCCCCTCCACTTT.

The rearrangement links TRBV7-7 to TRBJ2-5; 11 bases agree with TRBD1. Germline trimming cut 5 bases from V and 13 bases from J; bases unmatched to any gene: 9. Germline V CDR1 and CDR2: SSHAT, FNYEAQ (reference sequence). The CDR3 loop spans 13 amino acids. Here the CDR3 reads CASSGTGTGGVYF. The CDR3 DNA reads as TGTGCCAGCAGCGGTACCGGGACAGGGGGAGTGTACTTC. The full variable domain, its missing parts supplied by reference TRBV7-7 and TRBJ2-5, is GAGVSQSPRYKVTKRGQDVTLRCDPISSHATLYWYQQALGQGPEFLTYFNYEAQPDKSGLPSDRFSAERPEGSISTLTIQRTEQRDSAMYRCASSGTGTGGVYFGPGTRLLVL.

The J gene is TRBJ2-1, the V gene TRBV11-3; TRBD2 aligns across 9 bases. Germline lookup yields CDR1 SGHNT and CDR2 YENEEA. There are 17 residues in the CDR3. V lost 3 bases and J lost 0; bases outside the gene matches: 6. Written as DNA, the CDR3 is TGTGCCAGCAGCTTTTTAGCGGGAGTGGGCTCCTACAATGAGCAGTTCTTC. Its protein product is CASSFLAGVGSYNEQFF.

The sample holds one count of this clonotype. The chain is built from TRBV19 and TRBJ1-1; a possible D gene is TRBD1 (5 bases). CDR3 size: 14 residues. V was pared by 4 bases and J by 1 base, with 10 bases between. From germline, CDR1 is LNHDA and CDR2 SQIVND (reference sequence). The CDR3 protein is CASSKRQTNTEAFF. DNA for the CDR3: TGTGCCAGTAGTAAGAGACAGACGAACACTGAAGCTTTCTTT.

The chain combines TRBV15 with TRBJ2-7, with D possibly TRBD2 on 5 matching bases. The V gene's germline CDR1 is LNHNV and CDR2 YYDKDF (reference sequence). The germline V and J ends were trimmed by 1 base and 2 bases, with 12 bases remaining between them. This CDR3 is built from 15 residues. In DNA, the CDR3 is TGTGCCACCAGCAGAGTACGGGGAAATGCCTACGAGCAGTACTTC. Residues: CATSRVRGNAYEQYF. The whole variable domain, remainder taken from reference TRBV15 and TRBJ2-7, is DAMVIQNPRYQVTQFGKPVTLSCSQTLNHNVMYWYQQKSSQAPKLLFHYYDKDFNNEADTPDNFQSRRPNTSFCFLDIRSPGLGDTAMYLCATSRVRGNAYEQYFGPGTRLTVT.